These 29 T cell receptor beta chains were sequenced from one sample in a study of cytomegalovirus exposure and HLA in healthy donors. Assay: immunoSEQ multiplex PCR; the TCRdb copy retains only in-frame clones and omits some. The sample holds some 130,000 clones, 70% to 85% seen once. Specimen: PBMCs. The receptors were sampled from a man aged 25 to 40 in good health and CMV-seropositive.

V and J are TRBV14 and TRBJ2-7, with 11 bases fitting TRBD2. The V gene end was trimmed by 4 bases and the J gene end by 2 bases; junction bases not matched to a gene: 4. CDR3 length: 15 residues. From germline, CDR1 is SGHDN and CDR2 FVKESK. The CDR3 is CASSRSGRAPYEQYF. For the CDR3, the DNA is TGTGCCAGCAGCCGTAGCGGGAGGGCCCCCTACGAGCAGTACTTC.

This rearrangement joins TRBV29-1 to TRBJ2-5, with D uncertain. Trimming removed 5 bases at V and 3 bases at J, with 10 bases between. Germline V CDR1 and CDR2: SQVTM, ANQGSEA. The CDR3 runs to 12 residues. The CDR3 nucleotides read TGCAGCGTTCTACTTGCGGAAGAGACCCAGTACTTC. Amino acids: CSVLLAEETQYF.

A single count supports this clone. The chain carries TRBV7-9 and TRBJ1-3, with TRBD1 matching 7 bases. The V segment lost 2 bases and the J segment 4 bases; nucleotides outside the gene matches: 5. The CDR3 covers 15 residues. Germline CDR1 is SEHNR and CDR2 is FQNEAQ (reference sequence). Here the CDR3 reads CASSLFQGVGNTIYF. The CDR3 DNA follows: TGTGCCAGCAGCTTATTTCAGGGGGTCGGAAACACCATATATTTT.

The J gene is TRBJ2-7, the V gene TRBV19; 8 bases are a match to TRBD1. Germline V lookup: CDR1 LNHDA, CDR2 SQIVND (reference sequence). This CDR3 spans 14 amino acids. Losses at the gene ends were 6 bases for V and 2 bases for J; bases not matched to a gene: 6. The CDR3: CASSLGTGTYEQYF. The CDR3 region has the DNA TGTGCCAGTAGCCTGGGGACAGGAACCTACGAGCAGTACTTC.

V usage is TRBV5-6 and J usage is TRBJ2-1, with D possibly TRBD1 on 6 matching bases. Germline assignment: CDR1 SGHDT and CDR2 YYEEEE. CDR3 length: 15 amino acids. Trimming stripped 4 bases from V and 10 bases from J, with 21 bases between. The CDR3 reads CASSKTGSQEVEQFF. CDR3 DNA: TGTGCCAGCAGCAAAACAGGGTCCCAAGAAGTGGAGCAGTTCTTC.

CDR3 loop: CASSEIAGGETQYF. In DNA form, the CDR3 reads TGTGCCAGCAGTGAAATCGCCGGGGGGGAGACCCAGTACTTC. V and J are TRBV2 and TRBJ2-5, with 7 bases that match TRBD2. CDR1 and CDR2 (germline): SNHLY, FYNNEI. V shed 2 bases, J shed 5 bases, and the junction held 5 bases outside the gene matches. The CDR3 is 14 amino acids. The whole variable domain, filled in from reference TRBV2 and TRBJ2-5, reads EPEVTQTPSHQVTQMGQEVILRCVPISNHLYFYWYRQILGQKVEFLVSFYNNEISEKSEIFDDQFSVERPDGSNFTLKIRSTKLEDSAMYFCASSEIAGGETQYFGPGTRLLVL.

The chain joins TRBV4-1 to TRBJ1-1; D ambiguous. The germline CDR1 and CDR2 sequences are MGHRA and YSYEKL. Trimming left V 1 base short and J 0 bases short, with 6 bases between. The CDR3 covers 14 residues. The CDR3 region has the DNA TGCGCCAGCAGCCAAGCCACATTGAACACTGAAGCTTTCTTT. It specifies CASSQATLNTEAFF.

This chain uses TRBV29-1 with TRBJ1-1; possibly TRBD1 for D (5 bases). Trimming shortened V by 1 base and J by 0 bases, and 12 bases separated the two germline ends. The CDR3 loop spans 15 amino acids. Germline values: CDR1 SQVTM, CDR2 ANQGSEA. CDR3: CSVEGVRGMNTEAFF. The CDR3 bases are TGCAGCGTTGAAGGGGTGCGGGGCATGAACACTGAAGCTTTCTTT.

This clone was observed a single time. The V gene is TRBV18, the J gene TRBJ2-7; the match to TRBD2 covers 9 bases. CDR1 and CDR2 from the germline V gene are KGHSH and LQKENI. The junction had 0 bases not matched to a gene; V was cut back by 3 bases and J by 0 bases. CDR3 length: 14 residues. CDR3 DNA: TGTGCCAGCTCACCGACTAGCGGCTCCTACGAGCAGTACTTC. This sequence encodes CASSPTSGSYEQYF.

The chain joins TRBV5-4 to TRBJ2-6; possibly TRBD1 for D (6 bases). The germline gives CDR1 SGHNT, CDR2 YYREEE (reference sequence). Trimming removed 4 bases at V and 2 bases at J, with 22 bases between. CDR3 size: 19 residues. This CDR3 reads CASSPGTYFAYPGANVLTF. The CDR3 nucleotides are TGTGCCAGCAGCCCAGGGACATACTTCGCCTACCCTGGGGCCAACGTCCTGACTTTC.

The chain combines TRBV20-1 with TRBJ2-5; D gene unclear. CDR3 length equals 11 residues. The ends were cut back, 8 bases at V and 3 bases at J, with 10 bases in the middle. CDR1 and CDR2 from the germline V gene are DFQATT and SNEGSKA (reference sequence). The CDR3 here is CSTAVKETQYF. For the CDR3, the DNA is TGCAGTACCGCGGTAAAAGAGACCCAGTACTTC.

J is TRBJ2-1 and V is TRBV6-4; TRBD2 matches at 7 bases. J was trimmed by 2 bases and V by 2 bases; bases with no gene match: 6. The CDR3 is 16 residues long. In germline, CDR1 is MRHNA, CDR2 SNTAGT. CDR3 in amino acids: CASSDGEGLAYNEQFF. The CDR3 nucleotides are TGTGCCAGCAGTGACGGGGAGGGATTGGCCTACAATGAGCAGTTCTTC.

The chain carries TRBV9 and TRBJ2-1; possibly TRBD2 for D (5 bases). In germline, CDR1 is SGDLS, CDR2 YYNGEE. The CDR3 has 15 residues. Trimming stripped 0 bases from V and 0 bases from J, with 7 bases between. DNA of the CDR3: TGTGCCAGCAGCGTAGACGGGAACTCCTACAATGAGCAGTTCTTC. Its protein is CASSVDGNSYNEQFF.

The chain uses TRBV10-3 and TRBJ2-7; the match to TRBD1 covers 9 bases. The CDR3 length is 15 residues. After removal of 0 bases from V and 6 bases from J, the junction contained 6 bases not matched to a gene. Germline V gene sequence: CDR1 ENHRY, CDR2 SYGVKD. CDR3 in DNA: TGTGCCATCAGTGAGTCAGGGACAGGGTCTCTCGAGCAGTACTTC. Its translation: CAISESGTGSLEQYF.

The CDR3 DNA follows: TGTGCCAGCTCTCCTGGACAGGGTAGCACAGATACGCAGTATTTT. This encodes CASSPGQGSTDTQYF. The V call is TRBV18, the J call TRBJ2-3; 8 bases are shared with TRBD1. Germline V gene sequence: CDR1 KGHSH, CDR2 LQKENI. This CDR3 is built from 15 residues. The V gene end was trimmed by 6 bases and the J gene end by 0 bases; junction bases not matched to a gene: 5.

The chain recombines TRBV5-1 with TRBJ2-7; 10 positions agree with TRBD2. The germline CDR1 and CDR2 sequences are SGHRS and YFSETQ. J was trimmed by 0 bases and V by 0 bases; bases with no gene match: 3. The CDR3 runs to 16 residues. The CDR3 protein is CASSLAGTSDSYEQYF. DNA for the CDR3: TGCGCCAGCAGCTTGGCCGGGACTAGCGACTCCTACGAGCAGTACTTC. The whole variable domain, filled in from reference TRBV5-1 and TRBJ2-7, reads KAGVTQTPRYLIKTRGQQVTLSCSPISGHRSVSWYQQTPGQGLQFLFEYFSETQRNKGNFPGRFSGRQFSNSRSEMNVSTLELGDSALYLCASSLAGTSDSYEQYFGPGTRLTVT.

The chain joins TRBV4-1 to TRBJ2-5; TRBD1 agrees at 8 bases. Germline V gives CDR1 MGHRA, CDR2 YSYEKL. The CDR3 is 15 residues long. V shed 1 base and J 1 base; nucleotides not matched to a gene: 2. The CDR3 loop is CASSQGQGIQETQYF. Here the CDR3 DNA reads TGCGCCAGCAGCCAAGGACAGGGGATCCAAGAGACCCAGTACTTC.

The V and J genes are TRBV7-2 and TRBJ1-3; 9 bases line up with TRBD1. The germline V gene encodes CDR1 SGHTA and CDR2 FQGNSA. The CDR3 spans 16 residues. J gave up 0 bases and V 5 bases, and 5 bases lay outside the gene matches. CDR3 nucleotide sequence: TGTGCCAGCAGCCCGAGACAGGGGGGCTCTGGAAACACCATATATTTT. It codes for CASSPRQGGSGNTIYF.

The rearrangement uses TRBV6-5 and TRBJ1-3; D is unclear. CDR1 is MNHEY and CDR2 is SVGAGI in the germline V gene. Trimming cost V 2 bases and J 6 bases, with 2 bases left between them. CDR3 size: 11 residues. This chain's CDR3 is CASSYQNTIYF. The CDR3 DNA follows: TGTGCCAGCAGTTACCAAAACACCATATATTTT.

This clone showed up just a few times. V is TRBV7-2 and J is TRBJ1-2; 7 nucleotides agree with TRBD1. The junction had 7 bases not matched to a gene; V was cut back by 2 bases and J by 4 bases. Per the germline V gene, CDR1 is SGHTA and CDR2 is FQGNSA. CDR3 length: 15 residues. The CDR3 DNA is TGTGCCAGCAGCTTACAGCAGGGGGGAGGCTATGGCTACACCTTC. Translated, it gives CASSLQQGGGYGYTF.

The table lists this clone with a few counts. The chain carries TRBV7-9 and TRBJ2-2, with D possibly TRBD1 on 5 matching bases. Trimming left V 7 bases short and J 6 bases short, with 9 bases between. Germline-derived CDR1 and CDR2 are SEHNR and FQNEAQ (reference sequence). This CDR3 comprises 12 residues. The CDR3 loop is CASNVGAGELFF. As DNA, the CDR3 is TGTGCCAGCAACGTAGGGGCCGGGGAGCTGTTTTTT.

V usage is TRBV7-2 and J usage is TRBJ2-5; 7 bases align to TRBD1. This CDR3 has 14 amino acids. Germline V gene lookup returns CDR1 SGHTA and CDR2 FQGNSA. V dropped 4 bases and J dropped 5; count of bases not matched to a gene: 7. CDR3 region: CASSSQGMGETQYF. CDR3 DNA sequence: TGTGCCAGCAGCTCACAGGGGATGGGGGAGACCCAGTACTTC.

The chain is built from TRBV6-5 and TRBJ2-7, with D perhaps TRBD1 (5 bases). The CDR3 contains 15 residues. CDR1 and CDR2 (germline): MNHEY, SVGAGI. V was pared by 6 bases and J by 1 base, with 16 bases between. CDR3 sequence reads: CASRNPGSMSYEQYF. CDR3 bases: TGTGCCAGCAGGAACCCAGGGTCCATGTCCTACGAGCAGTACTTC.

This chain connects TRBV25-1 to TRBJ1-1; the D is unclear. Germline V gives CDR1 MGHDK, CDR2 SYGVNS. V lost 8 bases to trimming and J lost 0 bases, with 10 bases between them. CDR3 size: 13 residues. This chain's CDR3 is CASARDLNTEAFF. The CDR3 DNA is TGTGCCAGCGCCCGGGATTTGAACACTGAAGCTTTCTTT.

Remarks on this clone: A single base is all that separates this from a far larger clone, so a read error is likely. The V gene is TRBV9, the J gene TRBJ2-2; tentatively, D is TRBD1 (5 bases). There are 14 residues in the CDR3. Germline V CDR1 and CDR2: SGDLS, YYNGEE. With 3 bases removed from V and 2 bases from J, the gap between germline ends came to 8 bases. The CDR3 sequence: CASSADSNTGELFF. The CDR3 DNA is TGTGCCAGCAGCGCCGACAGTAACACCGGGGAGCTGTTTTTT. Variable domain in full (rest from reference TRBV9 and TRBJ2-2): DSGVTQTPKHLITATGQRVTLRCSPRSGDLSVYWYQQSLDQGLQFLIQYYNGEERAKGNILERFSAQQFPDLHSELNLSSLELGDSALYFCASSADSNTGELFFGEGSRLTVL.

The chain links TRBV10-1 to TRBJ2-7, with D perhaps matching TRBD1 (6 bases). Looked up from germline, CDR1 is WNHNN and CDR2 is SYGVQD (reference sequence). The length of the CDR3 is 13 residues. V was pared by 5 bases and J by 4 bases, with 12 bases between. The chain's CDR3 is CASSQGRLYEQYF. In DNA, the CDR3 is TGCGCCAGCAGTCAGGGGCGTTTGTACGAGCAGTACTTC.

This clone turned up a few times. In DNA, the CDR3 is TGTGCCAGCGCCTGGAGGCTCGGGGGGGAGCTGTTTTTT. As protein: CASAWRLGGELFF. The rearrangement uses TRBV2 and TRBJ2-2; maybe TRBD2 (5 bases). In germline, CDR1 is SNHLY, CDR2 FYNNEI. V was clipped by 8 bases and J by 8 bases, with 15 bases between them. CDR3 size: 13 residues.

This chain joins TRBV6-5 and TRBJ2-1; TRBD2 is a possible D gene (5 bases). The CDR3 spans 12 residues. Trimming left V 2 bases short and J 9 bases short, with 8 bases between. Germline V gives CDR1 MNHEY, CDR2 SVGAGI. DNA for the CDR3: TGTGCCAGCAGTTACCCGGGGAGTGAGCAGTTCTTC. Residues: CASSYPGSEQFF.

J is TRBJ1-2 and V is TRBV7-2; D unresolved. The germline V gene encodes CDR1 SGHTA and CDR2 FQGNSA. The CDR3 runs to 15 residues. The germline V and J ends were trimmed by 7 bases and 9 bases, with 24 bases remaining between them. The CDR3 region has the DNA TGTGCCAGCACCCTTAGAGGAGGGTATCCCGGGAGCTACACCTTC. Translated: CASTLRGGYPGSYTF.